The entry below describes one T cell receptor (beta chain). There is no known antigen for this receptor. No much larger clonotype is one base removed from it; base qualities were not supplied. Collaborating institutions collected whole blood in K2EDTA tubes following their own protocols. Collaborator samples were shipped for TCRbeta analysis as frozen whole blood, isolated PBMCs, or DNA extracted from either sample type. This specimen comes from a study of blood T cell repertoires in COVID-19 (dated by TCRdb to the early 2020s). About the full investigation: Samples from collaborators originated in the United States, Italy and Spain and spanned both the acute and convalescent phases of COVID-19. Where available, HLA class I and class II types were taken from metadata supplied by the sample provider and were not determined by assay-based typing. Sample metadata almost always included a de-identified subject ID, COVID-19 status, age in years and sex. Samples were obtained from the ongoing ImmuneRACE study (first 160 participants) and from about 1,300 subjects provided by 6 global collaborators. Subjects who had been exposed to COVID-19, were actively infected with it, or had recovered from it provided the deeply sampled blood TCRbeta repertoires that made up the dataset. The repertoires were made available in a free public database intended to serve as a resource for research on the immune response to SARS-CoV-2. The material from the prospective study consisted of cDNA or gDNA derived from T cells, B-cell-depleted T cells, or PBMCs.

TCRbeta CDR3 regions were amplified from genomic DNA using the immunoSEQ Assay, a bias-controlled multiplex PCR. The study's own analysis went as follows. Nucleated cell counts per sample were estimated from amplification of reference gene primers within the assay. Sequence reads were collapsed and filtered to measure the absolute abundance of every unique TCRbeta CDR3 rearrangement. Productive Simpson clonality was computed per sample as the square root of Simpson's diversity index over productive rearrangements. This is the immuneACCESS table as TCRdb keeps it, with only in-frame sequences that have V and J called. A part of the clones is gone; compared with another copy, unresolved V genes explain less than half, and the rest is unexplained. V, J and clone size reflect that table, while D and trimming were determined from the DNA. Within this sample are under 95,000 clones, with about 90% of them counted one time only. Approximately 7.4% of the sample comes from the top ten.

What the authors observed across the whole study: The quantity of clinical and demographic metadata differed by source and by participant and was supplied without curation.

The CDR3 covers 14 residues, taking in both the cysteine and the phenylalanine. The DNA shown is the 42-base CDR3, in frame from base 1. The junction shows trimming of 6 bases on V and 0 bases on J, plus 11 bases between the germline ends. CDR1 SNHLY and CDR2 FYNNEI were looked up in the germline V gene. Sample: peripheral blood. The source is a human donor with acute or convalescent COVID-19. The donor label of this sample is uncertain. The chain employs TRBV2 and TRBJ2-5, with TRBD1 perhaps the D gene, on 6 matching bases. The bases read TGTGCCAGCAGGACCGGGACAAACCAAGAGACCCAGTACTTC. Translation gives CASRTGTNQETQYF. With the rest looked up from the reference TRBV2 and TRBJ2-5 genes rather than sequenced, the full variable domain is EPEVTQTPSHQVTQMGQEVILRCVPISNHLYFYWYRQILGQKVEFLVSFYNNEISEKSEIFDDQFSVERPDGSNFTLKIRSTKLEDSAMYFCASRTGTNQETQYFGPGTRLLVL.